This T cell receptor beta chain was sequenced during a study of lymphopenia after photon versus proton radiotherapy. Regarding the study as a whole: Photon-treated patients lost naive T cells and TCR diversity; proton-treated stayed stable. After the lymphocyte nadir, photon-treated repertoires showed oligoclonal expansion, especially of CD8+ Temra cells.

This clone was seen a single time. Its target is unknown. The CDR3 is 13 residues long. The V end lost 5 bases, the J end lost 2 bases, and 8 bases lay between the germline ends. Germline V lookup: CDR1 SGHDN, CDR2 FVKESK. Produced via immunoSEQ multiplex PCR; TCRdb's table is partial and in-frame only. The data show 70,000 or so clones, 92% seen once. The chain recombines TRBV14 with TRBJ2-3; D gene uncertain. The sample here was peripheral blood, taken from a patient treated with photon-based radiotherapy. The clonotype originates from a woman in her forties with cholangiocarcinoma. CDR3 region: CASSFLHTDTQYF. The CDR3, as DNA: TGTGCCAGCAGCTTTCTTCACACAGATACGCAGTATTTT.